Listed below are T cell receptor beta chains from one sample, sequenced in a study of cytomegalovirus exposure and HLA in healthy donors. Generated by immunoSEQ multiplex PCR, the TCRdb table keeps only in-frame clones and is missing some. This table holds 200,000 to 250,000 clones, over 80% found once. Sample: PBMCs. The source is a woman in her 40s in good health and CMV-seropositive. Each CDR3 is given with its conserved first and last residue.

V	J	CDR3
TRBV30	TRBJ2-5	CAWNRAQGGQETQYF
TRBV7-9	TRBJ2-5	CASGSSINRQVDVTQYF
TRBV19	TRBJ1-5	CASSPDRGRVSNQPQHF
TRBV7-9	TRBJ2-5	CASSPGLAGASGVETQYF
TRBV5-1	TRBJ2-3	CASSLDGHPSVDTQYF
TRBV4-3	TRBJ1-2	CASSQEAAPHYGYTF
TRBV6-5	TRBJ1-5	CASSHRGGSNQPQHF
TRBV30	TRBJ2-3	CAWIIRGTDTQYF
TRBV29-1	TRBJ1-5	CSVEGRRGQPQHF
TRBV4-3	TRBJ1-3	CASSPTGTAGNTIYF
TRBV7-2	TRBJ2-6	CASSSGTLTGANVLTF
TRBV7-9	TRBJ2-5	CASSPGLMETQYF
TRBV7-8	TRBJ1-1	CASSLPTGMNTEAFF
TRBV5-6	TRBJ1-2	CASSLYAGVVMAGYTF
TRBV11-3	TRBJ1-1	CASSRLTGPNTEAFF
TRBV18	TRBJ1-5	CASSPENQPQHF
TRBV4-3	TRBJ2-5	CASSPRGGGETQYF
TRBV19	TRBJ2-2	CASSAPPGQGNTGELFF
TRBV6-6	TRBJ2-5	CASSYIAGTGETQYF
TRBV4-2	TRBJ2-7	CASSPGQSYEQYF
TRBV4-1	TRBJ2-7	CASSKDRGPPYEQYF
TRBV13	TRBJ2-4	CASSHDRDTKNIQYF
TRBV14	TRBJ1-2	CASSQVSGSNYGYTF
TRBV10-3	TRBJ1-4	CAISESGGNEKLFF
TRBV7-7	TRBJ2-1	CASSLVGGPGNEQFF
TRBV18	TRBJ2-7	CASSPGTVSYEQYF
TRBV7-6	TRBJ2-1	CASSLGTSGSISYNEQFF
TRBV11-2	TRBJ2-7	CASSLDHADSSYEQYF
TRBV27	TRBJ2-1	CASRGLAGNNEQFF
TRBV25-1	TRBJ2-7	CASKGKEQYF
TRBV2	TRBJ1-1	CASSVRGSVTEAFF
TRBV7-2	TRBJ1-6	CASSLTGPSPLHF
TRBV5-8	TRBJ2-1	CASSSRGAGVYNEQFF
TRBV4-3	TRBJ1-4	CASSLGQGLWTNEKLFF
TRBV11-2	TRBJ2-2	CASSLKLGSAPGELFF
TRBV7-9	TRBJ1-1	CASSSDRGQSVNTEAFF
TRBV5-1	TRBJ2-6	CASGNSGANVLTF
TRBV29-1	TRBJ1-4	CSVDVGQGGEKLFF
TRBV13	TRBJ2-7	CASSFGATYEQYF
TRBV7-9	TRBJ1-2	CSSSSARQGKGYGYTF
TRBV7-2	TRBJ2-1	CASSDGRGWVEFF
TRBV29-1	TRBJ1-1	CSVYKIQGSTEAFF
TRBV5-6	TRBJ2-1	CASSSETSVSYNEQFF
TRBV6-6	TRBJ1-6	CASSPRTPRAGPLHF